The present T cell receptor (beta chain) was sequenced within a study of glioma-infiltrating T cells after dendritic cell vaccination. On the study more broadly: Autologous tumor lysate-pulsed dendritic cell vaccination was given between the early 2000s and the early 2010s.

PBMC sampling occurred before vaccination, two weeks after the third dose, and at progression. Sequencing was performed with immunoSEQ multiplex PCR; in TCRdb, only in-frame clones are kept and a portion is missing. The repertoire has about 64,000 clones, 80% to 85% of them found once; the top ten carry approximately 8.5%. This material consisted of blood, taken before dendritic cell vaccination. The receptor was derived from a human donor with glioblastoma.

The chain's CDR3 is CASSYSGQHNSPLHF. The CDR3 DNA reads as TGTGCCAGCAGTTACTCGGGACAGCATAATTCACCCCTCCACTTT. The chain carries TRBV6-5 and TRBJ1-6, with TRBD1 matching over 7 bases. Trimming at V came to 0 bases and at J to 5 bases, leaving 1 base not matched to a gene. Germline values: CDR1 MNHEY, CDR2 SVGAGI. The CDR3 runs 15 residues.